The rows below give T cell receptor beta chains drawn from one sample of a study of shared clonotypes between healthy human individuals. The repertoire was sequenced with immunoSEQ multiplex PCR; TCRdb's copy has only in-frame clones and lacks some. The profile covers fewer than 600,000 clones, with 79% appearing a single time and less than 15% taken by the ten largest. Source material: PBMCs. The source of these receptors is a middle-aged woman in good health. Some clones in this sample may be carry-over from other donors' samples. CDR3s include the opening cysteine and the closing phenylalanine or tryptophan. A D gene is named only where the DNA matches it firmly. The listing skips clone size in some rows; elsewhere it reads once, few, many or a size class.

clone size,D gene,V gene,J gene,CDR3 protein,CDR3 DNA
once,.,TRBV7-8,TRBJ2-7,CASSLRSGTLSEQYF,TGTGCCAGCAGCCTTCGGAGCGGCACTTTGAGCGAGCAGTACTTC
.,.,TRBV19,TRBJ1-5,CASSIAVGGNQPQHF,TGTGCCAGTAGTATAGCTGTGGGTGGCAATCAGCCCCAGCATTTT
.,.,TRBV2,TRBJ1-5,CASSENGAGSNQPQHF,TGTGCCAGCAGTGAGAATGGGGCTGGGAGCAATCAGCCCCAGCATTTT
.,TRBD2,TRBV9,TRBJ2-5,CASSVGGLAGGLKETQYF,TGTGCCAGCAGCGTAGGAGGACTAGCGGGAGGGCTGAAAGAGACCCAGTACTTC
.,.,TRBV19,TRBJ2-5,CASSRQTVEETQYF,TGTGCCAGTAGTAGACAGACGGTGGAGGAGACCCAGTACTTC
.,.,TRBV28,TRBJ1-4,CASSRSHTSTNEKLFF,TGTGCCAGCAGTCGATCCCACACCTCAACTAATGAAAAACTGTTTTTT
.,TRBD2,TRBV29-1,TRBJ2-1,CSVGGLAGSGGEQFF,TGCAGCGTTGGGGGACTAGCGGGATCTGGCGGGGAGCAGTTCTTC
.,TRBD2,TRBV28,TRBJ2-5,CASTPRLAGAETQYF,TGTGCCAGCACTCCCCGACTAGCGGGAGCTGAGACCCAGTACTTC
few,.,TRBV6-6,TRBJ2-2,CASGQTTGELFF,TGTGCCAGCGGCCAGACCACCGGGGAGCTGTTTTTT
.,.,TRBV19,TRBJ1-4,CASRPGHTNEKLFF,TGTGCCAGCCGGCCGGGACACACTAATGAAAAACTGTTTTTT
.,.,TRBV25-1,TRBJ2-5,CASSIPGHGETQYF,TGTGCCAGCAGCATACCGGGACACGGGGAGACCCAGTACTTC
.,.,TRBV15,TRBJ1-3,CATSRDPGVSGNTIYF,TGTGCCACCAGCAGAGATCCGGGGGTGTCTGGAAACACCATATATTTT
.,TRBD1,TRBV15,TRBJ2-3,CATSRGDSSEADTQYF,TGTGCCACCAGCAGAGGGGACAGTTCGGAGGCAGATACGCAGTATTTT
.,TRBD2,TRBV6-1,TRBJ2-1,CASSVVLAGDENEQFF,TGTGCCAGCAGTGTGGTACTAGCGGGAGACGAGAATGAGCAGTTCTTC
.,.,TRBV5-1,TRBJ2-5,CASSLESGEETQYF,TGCGCCAGCAGCTTGGAATCAGGGGAAGAGACCCAGTACTTC
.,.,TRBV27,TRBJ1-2,CASSPFRDTTPGYTF,TGTGCCAGCAGTCCTTTCCGGGACACTACCCCTGGCTACACCTTC
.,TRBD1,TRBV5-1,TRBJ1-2,CASSLRTGMDYGYTF,TGCGCCAGCAGCCTAAGGACAGGGATGGACTATGGCTACACCTTC
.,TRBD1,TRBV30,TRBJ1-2,CAWRPGQGSYTF,TGTGCCTGGAGGCCGGGACAGGGAAGCTACACCTTC
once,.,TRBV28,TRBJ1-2,CASRNLLLRAKANYGYTF,TGTGCCAGCAGAAACTTACTTCTCAGGGCAAAAGCTAACTATGGCTACACCTTC
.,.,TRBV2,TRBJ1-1,CASTEVQGDGLNTEAFF,TGTGCCAGCACCGAGGTCCAAGGGGACGGTTTGAACACTGAAGCTTTCTTT
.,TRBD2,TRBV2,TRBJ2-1,CASSEAVAGREQFF,TGTGCCAGCAGTGAAGCAGTAGCGGGACGAGAGCAGTTCTTC
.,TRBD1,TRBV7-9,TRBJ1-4,CASSLFAGQGKLFF,TGTGCCAGCAGCTTATTTGCGGGACAGGGAAAACTGTTTTTT
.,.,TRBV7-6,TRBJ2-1,CASSFAHNEQFF,TGTGCCAGCAGCTTTGCACACAATGAGCAGTTCTTC
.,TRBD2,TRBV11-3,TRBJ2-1,CASSPLAGKQFF,TGTGCCAGCAGTCCCCTAGCGGGAAAGCAGTTCTTC